One sample yielded the 23 T cell receptor beta chains listed below, sequenced in a study of identical twins. TCRdb passed the 5' RACE reads through MiXCR, listing each CDR3 protein once. The table records some 570,000 distinct CDR3 sequences, about 22% of them present only once. Separately, the same data were catalogued under a study of yellow fever vaccine responses in identical twins.

Material: CD4+ T cells sorted from blood. These receptors originate from a woman between 18 and 29 years old in good health.

In this sample, this clonotype turned up once. The chain employs TRBV7-6 and TRBJ2-1, with D perhaps being TRBD1 or TRBD2 (5 bases each). V was cut by 7 bases and J by 3 bases, with 19 bases left in between. The CDR3 contains 16 residues. CDR1 is SGHVS and CDR2 is FNYEAQ in the germline V gene. Written as DNA, the CDR3 is TGTGCCAGCAACCCCACCCGGGGCCGCGGCTACAATGAGCAGTTCTTC. Amino acid sequence: CASNPTRGRGYNEQFF. Together with reference TRBV7-6 and TRBJ2-1, the CDR3 gives the full variable domain: GAGVSQSPRYKVTKRGQDVALRCDPISGHVSLYWYRQALGQGPEFLTYFNYEAQQDKSGLPNDRFSAERPEGSISTLTIQRTEQRDSAMYRCASNPTRGRGYNEQFFGPGTRLTVL.

This clonotype was detected a few times. This rearrangement joins TRBV28 to TRBJ1-2; 7 bases are a match to TRBD1. The germline CDR1 and CDR2 sequences are MDHEN and SYDVKM. J lost 6 bases, V lost 1 base, and 2 bases had no gene match. This CDR3 is built from 13 residues. Written as DNA, the CDR3 is TGTGCCAGCAGTTTATACAGGGGCCATGGCTACACCTTC. Its protein is CASSLYRGHGYTF.

This chain joins TRBV9 and TRBJ2-3, with a tentative D call TRBD1 (6 bases). Trimming removed 0 bases at V and 2 bases at J, with 10 bases between. The V gene's germline CDR1 is SGDLS and CDR2 YYNGEE. This CDR3 has 15 amino acids. In DNA form, the CDR3 reads TGTGCCAGCAGCGTAGACGGACAGTCCACAGATACGCAGTATTTT. Translating it yields CASSVDGQSTDTQYF.

The CDR3 sequence is CASRRQGLDNSPLHF. The CDR3 nucleotides are TGTGCCAGCAGGCGTCAGGGACTGGATAATTCACCCCTCCACTTT. The rearrangement joins TRBV6-1 to TRBJ1-6; TRBD1 might be the D (5 bases). The germline V gene encodes CDR1 MNHNS and CDR2 SASEGT. V lost 6 bases to trimming and J lost 5 bases, with 14 bases between them. This CDR3 contains 15 residues.

The chain recombines TRBV5-1 with TRBJ2-1; D not certain. Trimming pared 5 bases from V and 0 bases from J, leaving 9 bases between. The germline V gene has CDR1 SGHRS and CDR2 YFSETQ. The CDR3 covers 14 residues. CDR3 amino acids: CASSGELSYNEQFF. The CDR3 nucleotides read TGCGCCAGCAGTGGCGAACTCTCCTACAATGAGCAGTTCTTC.

This chain joins TRBV7-9 and TRBJ1-1; the D is unclear. This CDR3 has 12 amino acids. V lost 5 bases and J 2 bases, leaving 6 bases between the germline ends. The germline gives CDR1 SEHNR, CDR2 FQNEAQ (reference sequence). The CDR3: CASSKRNTEAFF. CDR3 sequence (DNA): TGTGCCAGCAGCAAACGAAACACTGAAGCTTTCTTT.

J is TRBJ2-1 and V is TRBV3-1, with TRBD2 matching over 9 bases. This CDR3 is built from 14 residues. V was clipped by 3 bases and J by 8 bases; unmatched bases: 5. Germline CDR1 is LGHDT and CDR2 is YNNKEL (reference sequence). For the CDR3, the DNA is TGTGCCAGCAGCCACCGACTAGCGGAGGATGAGCAGTTCTTC. Translating gives CASSHRLAEDEQFF.

This clonotype was counted ten times or more. The chain has TRBV3-1 and TRBJ1-5, with TRBD1 matching 7 bases. This CDR3 contains 14 residues. Per the germline V gene, CDR1 is LGHDT and CDR2 is YNNKEL (reference sequence). The junction had 1 base not matched to a gene; V was cut back by 1 base and J by 4 bases. The CDR3 bases are TGTGCCAGCAGCCAAGCAGGGGGGAATCAGCCCCAGCATTTT. It codes for CASSQAGGNQPQHF.

V usage is TRBV5-1 and J usage is TRBJ2-7, with D hard to call. The V gene's germline CDR1 is SGHRS and CDR2 YFSETQ. CDR3 size: 16 residues. The V gene lost 0 bases and the J gene lost 2 bases, with 15 bases spanning the gap. The CDR3 nucleotides are TGCGCCAGCAGCTTGGATTCGGCGGCTATCCCCTACGAGCAGTACTTC. Translated, it gives CASSLDSAAIPYEQYF.

This clonotype has only a few counts. This rearrangement joins TRBV7-9 to TRBJ1-1; TRBD1 matches 7 bases. V shed 5 bases, J shed 0 bases, and the junction held 6 bases outside the gene matches. This CDR3 contains 15 residues. CDR1 and CDR2 from the germline V gene are SEHNR and FQNEAQ (reference sequence). The CDR3 DNA is TGTGCCAGCAGCCCCCAGGGACAGCTGAACACTGAAGCTTTCTTT. Amino acid sequence: CASSPQGQLNTEAFF.

This clonotype was counted between two and nine times. The gene calls are TRBV6-1 and TRBJ2-7, with 13 nucleotides matching TRBD2. Germline CDR1 MNHNS, CDR2 SASEGT. With 6 bases clipped from V and 6 bases from J, the junction kept 8 bases outside the gene matches. This CDR3 is 15 amino acids long. The CDR3, as DNA: TGTGCCAGCAGCGACGGACTAGCGGGAGTCCGCGAGCAGTACTTC. This codes for CASSDGLAGVREQYF.

The rearrangement links TRBV11-2 to TRBJ2-7, with 12 bases identical to TRBD2. CDR3 length: 21 residues. From germline, CDR1 is SGHAT and CDR2 FQNNGV. Unmatched junction bases numbered 19, after V lost 1 base and J lost 3 bases. CDR3 loop: CASSLVNFGLAGPYRIYEQYF. The CDR3 DNA follows: TGTGCCAGCAGCTTAGTGAATTTCGGACTAGCGGGACCATATCGTATCTACGAGCAGTACTTC.

This clonotype was found once. The chain combines TRBV15 with TRBJ2-7; D is unclear. The CDR3 sequence is 16 residues long. Germline values: CDR1 LNHNV, CDR2 YYDKDF (reference sequence). Deletions cut 3 bases from V and 0 bases from J, with 15 bases between. CDR3 in amino acids: CATSSAAGSRSYEQYF. The CDR3 DNA reads as TGTGCCACCAGCAGTGCCGCAGGATCACGCTCCTACGAGCAGTACTTC.

This clonotype was found a few times. The chain links TRBV10-3 to TRBJ2-7; D gene uncertain. In germline, CDR1 is ENHRY, CDR2 SYGVKD. CDR3 length: 15 residues. The V end lost 3 bases, the J end lost 2 bases, and 14 bases lay between the germline ends. The chain's CDR3 is CAISDRGRLTYEQYF. CDR3 nucleotide sequence: TGTGCCATCAGTGATCGTGGCAGATTAACCTACGAGCAGTACTTC.

This clonotype was observed a handful of times. CDR3 sequence reads: CASSYQPGELFF. CDR3 DNA: TGTGCCAGCAGTTACCAGCCCGGGGAGCTGTTTTTT. V is TRBV6-6 and J is TRBJ2-2; D is uncertain. CDR1 MNHNY and CDR2 SVGAGI come from the germline V gene (reference sequence). CDR3 length: 12 residues. Trimming removed 2 bases at V and 6 bases at J, with 4 bases between.

This clonotype was recorded a few times. V gene TRBV20-1 combines with J gene TRBJ2-1; D might be TRBD2 (6 bases). Germline V gene data show CDR1 as DFQATT and CDR2 as SNEGSKA (reference sequence). V lost 6 bases and J lost 3, with 18 bases in between. CDR3 size: 15 residues. CDR3: CSALVLGGVYNEQFF. The CDR3 DNA reads as TGCAGTGCATTAGTTCTCGGCGGGGTCTACAATGAGCAGTTCTTC.

The rearrangement joins TRBV20-1 to TRBJ1-3; 7 nucleotides align to TRBD1. The CDR3 covers 13 residues. Per germline, CDR1 DFQATT and CDR2 SNEGSKA (reference sequence). The junction had 6 bases not matched to a gene; V was cut back by 6 bases and J by 4 bases. The CDR3 sequence: CSAWDRGGNTIYF. CDR3 coding DNA: TGCAGTGCCTGGGACAGAGGGGGAAACACCATATATTTT.

V gene TRBV20-1 combines with J gene TRBJ2-1, with 14 bases fitting TRBD2. V was pared by 5 bases and J by 6 bases, with 15 bases of the junction left unmatched. This CDR3 has 18 residues. The germline V gene has CDR1 DFQATT and CDR2 SNEGSKA (reference sequence). The CDR3 nucleotides are TGCAGTGCTTCTAGACTAGCGGGAGGGCTAATCGTTAGCAATGAGCAGTTCTTC. This encodes CSASRLAGGLIVSNEQFF.

The CDR3 DNA reads TGCAGTGCTGCACCGGGACAGGCCTACAATGAGCAGTTCTTC. Residues: CSAAPGQAYNEQFF. The chain uses TRBV20-1 and TRBJ2-1, with 8 nucleotides matching TRBD1. CDR1 and CDR2 from the germline V gene are DFQATT and SNEGSKA (reference sequence). With 5 bases clipped from V and 2 bases from J, the junction kept 5 bases outside the gene matches. The CDR3 loop spans 14 amino acids.

DNA for the CDR3: TGCGCCAGCAGCGGACAGGCAGGAGCTGAAGCTTTCTTT. Its protein product is CASSGQAGAEAFF. The chain combines TRBV5-1 with TRBJ1-1; TRBD1 matches at 7 bases. Germline CDR1 reads SGHRS; CDR2 reads YFSETQ. The CDR3 is 13 residues long. J was trimmed by 6 bases and V by 4 bases; bases with no gene match: 6.

The chain recombines TRBV20-1 with TRBJ2-1, with 10 bases aligning to TRBD1. Trimming cost V 3 bases and J 4 bases; bases outside gene matches: 3. This CDR3 region has 14 residues. The germline CDR1 and CDR2 sequences are DFQATT and SNEGSKA (reference sequence). The CDR3 protein is CSARDRGGYNEQFF. The CDR3 DNA reads TGCAGTGCTAGGGACAGGGGGGGTTACAATGAGCAGTTCTTC.

The chain couples TRBV10-3 to TRBJ2-2; D possibly corresponds to TRBD1 (6 bases). The V end was cut by 7 bases, the J end by 8 bases, with 17 bases between. Germline V CDR1 and CDR2: ENHRY, SYGVKD. The CDR3 has 14 residues. CDR3 in DNA: TGTGCCATCAATCCGGGACACACACGGGGGGAGCTGTTTTTT. This gives the protein CAINPGHTRGELFF.

The chain recombines TRBV11-2 with TRBJ1-2; D unresolved. CDR1 and CDR2 (germline): SGHAT, FQNNGV. CDR3 size: 15 residues. Trimming cost V 5 bases and J 5 bases, with 18 bases left between them. CDR3 region: CASSLGQPANYGYTF. CDR3 sequence (DNA): TGTGCCAGCAGCCTAGGGCAGCCTGCCAATTATGGCTACACCTTC.